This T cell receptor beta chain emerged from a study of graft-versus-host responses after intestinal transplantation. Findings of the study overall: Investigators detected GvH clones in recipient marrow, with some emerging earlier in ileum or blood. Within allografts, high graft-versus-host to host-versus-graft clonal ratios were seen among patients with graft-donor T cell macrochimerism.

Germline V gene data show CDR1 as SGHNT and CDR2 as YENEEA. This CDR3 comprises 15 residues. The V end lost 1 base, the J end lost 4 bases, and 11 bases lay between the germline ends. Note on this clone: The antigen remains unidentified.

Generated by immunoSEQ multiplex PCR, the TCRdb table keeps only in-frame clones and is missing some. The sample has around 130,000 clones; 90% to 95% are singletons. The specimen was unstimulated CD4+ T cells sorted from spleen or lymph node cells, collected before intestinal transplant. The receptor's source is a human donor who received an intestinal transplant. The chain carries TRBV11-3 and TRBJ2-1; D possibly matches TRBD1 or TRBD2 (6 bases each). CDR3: CASSLGTGRYNEQFF. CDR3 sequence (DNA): TGTGCCAGCAGCTTAGGTACAGGGAGGTACAATGAGCAGTTCTTC.